What follows are 17 T cell receptor beta chains derived from one specimen sequenced in a study of blood T cells in healthy people across ages. Then a second PCR, running roughly 6 to 12 cycles, was carried out with a sample-barcoded 5' primer and a J-beta primer mix. TCRdb independently ran MiXCR on the 5' RACE reads; one entry per CDR3 protein. Of 650,000 to 950,000 distinct CDR3 sequences in the sample, about 42% are singletons; the top ten hold about 19%. Sequenced sample: blood. These TCRs come from a man aged 55-75 years in good health.

This chain connects TRBV7-3 to TRBJ2-1, with TRBD2 identical over 8 bases. CDR1 is SGHTA and CDR2 is FQGTGA in the germline V gene. The length of the CDR3 is 14 residues. J gave up 8 bases and V 2 bases, and 5 bases lay outside the gene matches. Here the CDR3 reads CASSLGLANDEQFF. CDR3 coding DNA: TGTGCCAGCAGCTTAGGACTAGCTAATGATGAGCAGTTCTTC.

In this sample, this clonotype turned up once. This clone may be a read error of a much larger clone one base away. The chain uses TRBV27 and TRBJ2-7, with 7 positions matching TRBD1. CDR3 length equals 15 residues. The V gene's germline CDR1 is MNHEY and CDR2 SMNVEV (reference sequence). The CDR3 region has the DNA TGTGCCAGCAGGCGAGGGGGCTTGGGCTCCTACGGGCAGTACTTC. Translating gives CASRRGGLGSYGQYF.

The chain is built from TRBV7-2 and TRBJ2-7; 11 nucleotides agree with TRBD2. Germline V gives CDR1 SGHTA, CDR2 FQGNSA. The CDR3 runs to 19 residues. The trim removed 1 base at V and 4 bases at J, leaving 15 bases unmatched. The DNA for the CDR3 is TGTGCCAGCAGCTTAGTGCCCGGGACTAGCGGTGCGTGGAAATACGAGCAGTACTTC. Translation gives CASSLVPGTSGAWKYEQYF.

This rearrangement joins TRBV2 to TRBJ2-7; the match to TRBD1 covers 7 bases. The tail of the sequence fits TRBJ2-5 better, so the J call may be wrong. The germline CDR1 and CDR2 sequences are SNHLY and FYNNEI. This CDR3 region has 15 residues. The CDR3 DNA follows: TGTGCCAGCAGTGAACAGGGACAGTCGCAAGAGACCCAGTACTTC. Residues: CASSEQGQSQETQYF.

This sequence joins TRBV4-3 and TRBJ2-3; 7 positions agree with TRBD1. Germline V lookup: CDR1 LGHNA, CDR2 YSLEER. The CDR3 extends over 17 amino acids. The V gene end was trimmed by 1 base and the J gene end by 0 bases; junction bases not matched to a gene: 7. The CDR3 nucleotides read TGCGCCAGCAGCCAAGGTCCAGGGGGTAGCAGCACAGATACGCAGTATTTT. This gives the protein CASSQGPGGSSTDTQYF.

Notes on this clonotype: A much larger clone lies one base from this, so it may be a read error. This chain connects TRBV20-1 to TRBJ2-6, with TRBD2 matching over 11 bases. The CDR3 length is 17 residues. Germline V gene lookup returns CDR1 DFQATT and CDR2 SNEGSKA (reference sequence). This CDR3 is CSAREVLAGAGANVPTF. The DNA for the CDR3 is TGCAGTGCTAGAGAGGTACTAGCGGGGGCTGGGGCCAACGTCCCGACTTTC.

CDR3: CATMDPSYEQYF. Written as DNA, the CDR3 is TGTGCCACCATGGACCCCTCCTACGAGCAGTACTTC. V usage is TRBV6-6 and J usage is TRBJ2-7; D ambiguous. The CDR3 is made up of 12 amino acids. V lost 10 bases and J lost 0, with 10 bases in between. Germline V gives CDR1 MNHNY, CDR2 SVGAGI (reference sequence).

V and J are TRBV6-5 and TRBJ2-3; tentatively, D is TRBD2 (6 bases). The ends were cut back, 0 bases at V and 0 bases at J, with 16 bases in the middle. Germline CDR1 is MNHEY and CDR2 is SVGAGI. This CDR3 is built from 18 residues. CDR3 bases: TGTGCCAGCAGTTACTCGTGGACTACACAGTCTAGCACAGATACGCAGTATTTT. Translating gives CASSYSWTTQSSTDTQYF.

This clonotype was detected only once. This rearrangement joins TRBV5-1 to TRBJ2-1; D uncertain. Germline values: CDR1 SGHRS, CDR2 YFSETQ. CDR3 length: 12 amino acids. Trimming removed 0 bases from V and 7 bases from J, with 5 bases in between. CDR3 amino acids: CASSLAKNEQFF. The CDR3 DNA reads TGCGCCAGCAGCTTGGCTAAAAATGAGCAGTTCTTC.

The CDR3 DNA follows: TGTGCCAGCAGCCCCTTTGGGGTTTGGGGCTACACCTTC. Its translation is CASSPFGVWGYTF. The J gene is TRBJ1-2, the V gene TRBV7-2; no clear D. The germline V gene has CDR1 SGHTA and CDR2 FQGNSA. The CDR3 spans 13 residues. V lost 5 bases and J lost 8, with 15 bases in between.

V is TRBV6-6 and J is TRBJ2-7; possibly TRBD1 for D (7 bases). Germline CDR1 reads MNHNY; CDR2 reads SVGAGI (reference sequence). The CDR3 has 15 amino acids. Trimming took off 6 bases at V and 3 bases at J, with 18 bases between the two ends. The CDR3 DNA reads as TGTGCCAGCAGCCCCGCGGGACAGCAATACTACGAGCAGTACTTC. Translation: CASSPAGQQYYEQYF.

This chain joins TRBV6-5 and TRBJ2-1; 10 positions agree with TRBD2. The ends lost 3 bases at V and 6 bases at J; junction bases unmatched: 14. CDR3 size: 18 residues. CDR1 and CDR2 (germline): MNHEY, SVGAGI. The CDR3 coding sequence is TGTGCCAGCAGTTATCGCCCCTTGAGCGGGGGGGAGGGCAATGAGCAGTTCTTC. It specifies CASSYRPLSGGEGNEQFF.

This clonotype has ten or more counts. The chain couples TRBV7-2 to TRBJ1-5; tentative D call: TRBD1 (6 bases). The V gene's germline CDR1 is SGHTA and CDR2 FQGNSA. The ends were cut back, 1 base at V and 6 bases at J, with 10 bases in the middle. CDR3 length: 14 amino acids. In DNA, the CDR3 is TGTGCCAGCAGCTTAGGAGGGGGGGGTCAGCCCCAGCATTTT. This codes for CASSLGGGGQPQHF.

The rearrangement uses TRBV6-2 or TRBV6-3 and TRBJ2-5; 11 bases map to TRBD2. V trimming: 2 bases; J trimming: 0 bases; junction bases outside the gene matches: 5. The CDR3 consists of 17 residues. Germline CDR1 is MNHEY and CDR2 is SVGEGT. The CDR3 region has the DNA TGTGCCAGCAGTTACAGACTAGCGGGGACCTACCAAGAGACCCAGTACTTC. It codes for CASSYRLAGTYQETQYF.

This sequence joins TRBV6-1 and TRBJ2-6; D call uncertain. The CDR3 is made up of 16 amino acids. Trimming shortened V by 0 bases and J by 0 bases, and 6 bases separated the two germline ends. The germline V gene encodes CDR1 MNHNS and CDR2 SASEGT. For the CDR3, the DNA is TGTGCCAGCAGTGAAGCCCAAGGCTCTGGGGCCAACGTCCTGACTTTC. This translates into CASSEAQGSGANVLTF.

The V and J genes are TRBV5-1 and TRBJ2-7, with 7 bases that match TRBD1. The germline CDR1 and CDR2 sequences are SGHRS and YFSETQ. This CDR3 is built from 16 residues. With V trimmed by 4 bases and J by 0 bases, 10 bases remained unmatched. The CDR3 DNA follows: TGCGCCAGCAGCCTCAGTCTGGGACAGCCCTCCTACGAGCAGTACTTC. Encoded protein: CASSLSLGQPSYEQYF.

V gene TRBV7-9 combines with J gene TRBJ1-1, with D unclear. With 7 bases removed from V and 0 bases from J, the gap between germline ends came to 12 bases. CDR1 and CDR2 from the germline V gene are SEHNR and FQNEAQ (reference sequence). This CDR3 is built from 14 residues. The DNA of the CDR3 is TGTGCCAGCAATAAAGGGTCTATGAACACTGAAGCTTTCTTT. This gives the protein CASNKGSMNTEAFF. The variable domain in full, completed from reference TRBV7-9 and TRBJ1-1, reads DTGVSQNPRHKITKRGQNVTFRCDPISEHNRLYWYRQTLGQGPEFLTYFQNEAQLEKSRLLSDRFSAERPKGSFSTLEIQRTEQGDSAMYLCASNKGSMNTEAFFGQGTRLTVV.